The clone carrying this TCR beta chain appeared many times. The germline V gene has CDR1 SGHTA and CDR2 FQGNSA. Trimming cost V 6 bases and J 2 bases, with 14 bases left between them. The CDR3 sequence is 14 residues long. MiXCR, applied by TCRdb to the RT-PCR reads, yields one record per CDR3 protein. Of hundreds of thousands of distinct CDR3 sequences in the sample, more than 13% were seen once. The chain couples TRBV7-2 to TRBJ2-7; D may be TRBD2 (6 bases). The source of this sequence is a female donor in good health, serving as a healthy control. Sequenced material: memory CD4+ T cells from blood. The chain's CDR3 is CASRGGGVPYEQYF. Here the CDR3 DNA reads TGTGCCAGCAGGGGAGGAGGGGTGCCCTACGAGCAGTACTTC.